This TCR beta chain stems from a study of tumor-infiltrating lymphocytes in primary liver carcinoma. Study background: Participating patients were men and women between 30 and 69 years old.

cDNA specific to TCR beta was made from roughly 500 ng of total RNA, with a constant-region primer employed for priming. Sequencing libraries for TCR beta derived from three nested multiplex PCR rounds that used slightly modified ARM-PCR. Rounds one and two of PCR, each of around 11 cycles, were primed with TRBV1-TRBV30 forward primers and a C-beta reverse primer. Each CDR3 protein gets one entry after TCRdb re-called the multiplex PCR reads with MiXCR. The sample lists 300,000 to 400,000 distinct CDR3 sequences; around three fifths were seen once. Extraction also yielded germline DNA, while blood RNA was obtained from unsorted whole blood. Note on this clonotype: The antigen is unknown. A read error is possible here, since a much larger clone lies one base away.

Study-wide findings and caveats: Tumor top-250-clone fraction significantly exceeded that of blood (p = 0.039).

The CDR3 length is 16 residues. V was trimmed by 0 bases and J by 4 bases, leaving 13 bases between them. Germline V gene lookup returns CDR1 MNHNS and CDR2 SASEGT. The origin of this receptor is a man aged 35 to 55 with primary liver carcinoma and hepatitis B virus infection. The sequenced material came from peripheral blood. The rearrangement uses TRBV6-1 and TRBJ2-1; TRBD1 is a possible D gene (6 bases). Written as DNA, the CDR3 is TGTGCCAGCAGTGAAGCGCCCCCGGGACATTACAATGAGCAGTTCTTC. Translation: CASSEAPPGHYNEQFF.